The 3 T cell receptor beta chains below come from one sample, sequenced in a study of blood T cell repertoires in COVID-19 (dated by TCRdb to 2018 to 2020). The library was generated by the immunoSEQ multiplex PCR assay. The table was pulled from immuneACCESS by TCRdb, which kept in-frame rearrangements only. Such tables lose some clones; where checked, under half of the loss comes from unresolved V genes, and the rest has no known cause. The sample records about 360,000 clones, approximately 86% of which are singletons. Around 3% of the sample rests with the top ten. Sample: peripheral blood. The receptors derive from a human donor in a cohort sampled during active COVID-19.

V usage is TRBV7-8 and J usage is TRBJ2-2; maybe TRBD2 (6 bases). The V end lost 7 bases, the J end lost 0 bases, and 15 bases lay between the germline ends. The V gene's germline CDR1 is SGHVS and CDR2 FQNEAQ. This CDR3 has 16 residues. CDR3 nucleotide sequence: TGTGCCAGCAACCCAAGGGACTTTGCGAACACCGGGGAGCTGTTTTTT. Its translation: CASNPRDFANTGELFF. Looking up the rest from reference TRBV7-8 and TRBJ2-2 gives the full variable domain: GAGVSQSPRYKVAKRGQDVALRCDPISGHVSLFWYQQALGQGPEFLTYFQNEAQLDKSGLPSDRFFAERPEGSVSTLKIQRTQQEDSAVYLCASNPRDFANTGELFFGEGSRLTVL.

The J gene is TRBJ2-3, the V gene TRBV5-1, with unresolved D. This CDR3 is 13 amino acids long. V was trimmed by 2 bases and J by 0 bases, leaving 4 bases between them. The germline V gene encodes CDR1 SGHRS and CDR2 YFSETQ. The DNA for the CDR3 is TGCGCCAGCAGCTTATCTAGCACAGATACGCAGTATTTT. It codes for CASSLSSTDTQYF.

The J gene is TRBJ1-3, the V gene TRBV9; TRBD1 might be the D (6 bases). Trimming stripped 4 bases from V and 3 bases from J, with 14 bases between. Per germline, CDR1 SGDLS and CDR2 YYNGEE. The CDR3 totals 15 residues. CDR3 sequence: CASSPLWGLGNTIYF. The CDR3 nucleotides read TGTGCCAGCAGCCCACTTTGGGGGCTTGGAAACACCATATATTTT.